Listed below are T cell receptor beta chains from one sample, sequenced in a study of identical twins. TCRdb reanalysed the 5' RACE reads using MiXCR and keeps one entry per CDR3 protein. The table records 1.5 million or so distinct CDR3 sequences, 32% of them present only once. The specimen sequenced was cord blood. The origin of the receptors is a newborn girl in good health. The CDR3 runs from the conserved cysteine through the conserved F or W. D genes are given only for firm matches. Some rows have no size entry. The others give once, few or many, or a class for an expanded clone.

j_call	v_call	clone_size	d_call	cdr3_aa	cdr3_nt
TRBJ1-1	TRBV2	NA	NA	CASSVILNTEAFF	TGTGCCAGCAGTGTCATTCTGAACACTGAAGCTTTCTTT
TRBJ2-7	TRBV27	few	NA	CASSLAASNEQYF	TGTGCCAGCAGTTTAGCGGCTAGCAACGAGCAGTACTTC
TRBJ2-1	TRBV11-2	NA	TRBD2	CASSVLAGPPWSYNEQFF	TGTGCCAGCAGCGTACTAGCGGGGCCACCTTGGAGCTACAATGAGCAGTTCTTC
TRBJ2-7	TRBV12-3/TRBV12-4	NA	NA	CASSFQGWYEQYF	TGTGCCAGCAGTTTTCAGGGATGGTACGAGCAGTACTTC
TRBJ1-1	TRBV27	few	NA	CASSLYAGTTEAFF	TGTGCCAGCAGTTTATATGCTGGGACCACTGAAGCTTTCTTT
TRBJ1-5	TRBV5-1	few	TRBD1	CASSLLGTGKGQPQHF	TGCGCCAGCAGCTTGCTTGGGACAGGGAAGGGTCAGCCCCAGCATTTT
TRBJ1-5	TRBV9	NA	TRBD1	CASSVPPGQNQPQHF	TGTGCCAGCAGCGTACCACCGGGACAGAATCAGCCCCAGCATTTT
TRBJ1-2	TRBV10-2	few	TRBD1	CASTAGQGPFSNYGYTF	TGCGCCAGCACCGCGGGACAGGGCCCTTTTTCTAACTATGGCTACACCTTC
TRBJ2-1	TRBV11-2	few	NA	CASSLGEGNEQFF	TGTGCCAGCAGCTTAGGGGAAGGCAATGAGCAGTTCTTC
TRBJ2-1	TRBV11-2	NA	TRBD2	CASSLVSAGGLGEQFF	TGTGCCAGCAGCTTAGTTTCGGCGGGGGGGCTTGGTGAGCAGTTCTTC
TRBJ2-1	TRBV20-1	NA	TRBD2	CSARTGTSYNEQFF	TGCAGTGCTCGGACCGGGACTAGTTACAATGAGCAGTTCTTC
TRBJ2-7	TRBV15	few	NA	CATSRQGSTSYEQYF	TGTGCCACCAGCAGACAGGGGTCAACCTCTTACGAGCAGTACTTC
TRBJ2-6	TRBV21-1	few	NA	CASRRFLAAGGDVLTF	TGTGCCAGCAGAAGGTTCTTGGCAGCTGGAGGAGACGTCCTGACTTTC
TRBJ2-3	TRBV6-1	NA	TRBD2	CASSPRTSGGTDTDTQYF	TGTGCCAGCAGTCCTCGGACTAGCGGGGGGACCGACACAGATACGCAGTATTTT
TRBJ2-7	TRBV6-6	NA	NA	CASTWRSLGEQYF	TGTGCCAGCACCTGGCGGAGCTTGGGCGAGCAGTACTTC
TRBJ1-1	TRBV7-9	NA	NA	CASSFPSGQWNTEAFF	TGTGCCAGCAGCTTTCCCTCGGGGCAGTGGAACACTGAAGCTTTCTTT
TRBJ1-2	TRBV27	NA	NA	CASSLFVGPVEGYTF	TGTGCCAGCAGTTTATTCGTCGGACCTGTTGAGGGCTACACCTTC
TRBJ2-1	TRBV7-2	NA	NA	CASSSFRGNEQFF	TGTGCCAGCAGTTCCTTCAGGGGAAATGAGCAGTTCTTC
TRBJ1-5	TRBV28	few	TRBD1	CASSLIGGAGNQPQHF	TGTGCCAGCAGTTTGATAGGGGGCGCGGGCAATCAGCCCCAGCATTTT
TRBJ2-2	TRBV9	NA	NA	CASSVVSGELFF	TGTGCCAGCAGCGTCGTCAGCGGGGAGCTGTTTTTT
TRBJ2-7	TRBV9	few	TRBD2	CASSVEPGLVGYEQYF	TGTGCCAGCAGCGTCGAACCGGGACTAGTAGGGTACGAGCAGTACTTC
TRBJ1-1	TRBV20-1	NA	NA	CSARRFQGNTEAFF	TGCAGTGCTAGAAGGTTTCAAGGGAACACTGAAGCTTTCTTT
TRBJ2-4	TRBV3-1	NA	TRBD1	CASSLRQGRVQYF	TGTGCCAGCAGCCTCAGACAGGGTCGAGTTCAGTACTTC
TRBJ2-3	TRBV27	few	TRBD1	CASSPLGTAVDTQYF	TGTGCCAGCAGTCCCCTCGGGACAGCGGTAGATACGCAGTATTTT
TRBJ2-3	TRBV30	NA	TRBD2	CAWSVGLAGGTDTQYF	TGTGCCTGGAGTGTCGGACTAGCGGGGGGCACAGATACGCAGTATTTT
TRBJ1-1	TRBV5-1	few	NA	CASTEGQGSIEAFF	TGCGCCAGCACAGAGGGGCAGGGGAGCATTGAAGCTTTCTTT
TRBJ1-4	TRBV5-1	NA	NA	CAGSLAGPNEKLFF	TGCGCCGGCAGCTTAGCAGGTCCTAATGAAAAACTGTTTTTT
TRBJ2-1	TRBV2	NA	TRBD2	CASSESQIRDYPYNEQFF	TGTGCCAGCAGTGAATCCCAAATCCGGGACTACCCCTACAATGAGCAGTTCTTC
TRBJ2-5	TRBV4-1	NA	NA	CASSQGLRTTQETQYF	TGCGCCAGCAGCCAAGGACTCCGGACCACCCAAGAGACCCAGTACTTC
TRBJ2-1	TRBV11-2	few	NA	CASSFGGGAINEQFF	TGTGCCAGCAGCTTTGGGGGTGGAGCCATCAATGAGCAGTTCTTC
TRBJ2-3	TRBV2	NA	NA	CASSGRRGSADTQYF	TGTGCCAGCAGTGGAAGACGGGGGTCCGCAGATACGCAGTATTTT
TRBJ2-7	TRBV5-1	few	NA	CASSLAGINEQYF	TGCGCCAGCAGCTTGGCCGGGATTAATGAGCAGTACTTC
TRBJ2-3	TRBV10-3	once	NA	CAISEAAGPDTQYF	TGTGCCATCAGTGAGGCGGCGGGGCCAGATACGCAGTATTTT
TRBJ2-3	TRBV20-1	NA	TRBD1	CSARTGGSDTQYF	TGCAGTGCTCGGACAGGGGGCTCGGATACGCAGTATTTT
TRBJ2-5	TRBV20-1	few	NA	CSARDGKATEETQYF	TGCAGTGCTAGAGATGGTAAAGCGACCGAAGAGACCCAGTACTTC
TRBJ2-7	TRBV7-2	NA	NA	CASSLRRTSSYEQYF	TGTGCCAGCAGCTTGAGGCGGACGAGCTCCTACGAGCAGTACTTC
TRBJ2-1	TRBV20-1	NA	TRBD2	CSARTSGALRYNEQFF	TGCAGTGCTAGGACTAGCGGGGCCCTACGCTACAATGAGCAGTTCTTC
TRBJ2-5	TRBV28	few	NA	CSSNLKGTGTLQETQYF	TGTTCCAGCAACCTGAAGGGGACCGGGACCCTACAAGAGACCCAGTACTTC
TRBJ2-7	TRBV7-9	NA	NA	CASSSTDSFYEQYF	TGTGCCAGCAGCTCAACGGACTCGTTCTACGAGCAGTACTTC
TRBJ2-5	TRBV12-5	few	TRBD1	CASGLGQERTQYF	TGTGCTAGTGGCCTGGGACAGGAAAGGACCCAGTACTTC